This is a list of T cell receptor beta chains from one sample in a study of technical replicates of blood from a handful of donors. Measured with immunoSEQ multiplex PCR; TCRdb has only the in-frame clones, and not every one. There are around 83,000 clones in the sample; 85% to 95% occur only once, and 0.26% lies in the top ten. What was sequenced was T cells isolated from PBMCs. These receptors were taken from a human donor in good health. CDR3s include the opening cysteine and the closing phenylalanine or tryptophan. Each record gives: clone size, D gene, J gene, V gene, CDR3 DNA, CDR3 protein. The D gene is left open where the match is weak. Where a row states a size, it is once, few, many or the class of an expanded clone; other rows omit it.

clone_size: .; d_call: .; j_call: TRBJ2-7; v_call: TRBV5-1; cdr3_nt: TGCGCCAGCAGCCCGGGACATACCTACGAGCAGTACTTC; cdr3_aa: CASSPGHTYEQYF
clone_size: .; d_call: .; j_call: TRBJ1-1; v_call: TRBV19; cdr3_nt: TGTGCCAGTAGTATAGAGGGGGCCACTGAAGCTTTCTTT; cdr3_aa: CASSIEGATEAFF
clone_size: once; d_call: TRBD1; j_call: TRBJ1-1; v_call: TRBV13; cdr3_nt: TGTGCCAGCAGCTGGCTATCGACAGGGCTGCACACTGAAGCTTTCTTT; cdr3_aa: CASSWLSTGLHTEAFF
clone_size: .; d_call: TRBD2; j_call: TRBJ2-3; v_call: TRBV7-2; cdr3_nt: TGTGCCAGCAGCTTGACTAGCGGGATAGATACGCAGTATTTT; cdr3_aa: CASSLTSGIDTQYF
clone_size: .; d_call: TRBD2; j_call: TRBJ2-1; v_call: TRBV12-5; cdr3_nt: TGTGCTAGTGGTTTGGGAGTAGCGGGAGGGCCAAGCGATGAGCAGTTCTTC; cdr3_aa: CASGLGVAGGPSDEQFF
clone_size: once; d_call: .; j_call: TRBJ1-1; v_call: TRBV9; cdr3_nt: TGTGCCAGCAGCGTATGGGGGGATACTGAAGCTTTCTTT; cdr3_aa: CASSVWGDTEAFF
clone_size: .; d_call: TRBD2; j_call: TRBJ2-5; v_call: TRBV6-4; cdr3_nt: TGTGCCAGCAGTGACTCAGCGGGAGGGGGAGAGACCCAGTACTTC; cdr3_aa: CASSDSAGGGETQYF
clone_size: .; d_call: .; j_call: TRBJ2-5; v_call: TRBV20-1; cdr3_nt: TGCAGTGGCACTAGGGAAGAGACCCAGTACTTC; cdr3_aa: CSGTREETQYF
clone_size: .; d_call: .; j_call: TRBJ2-5; v_call: TRBV4-2; cdr3_nt: TGTGCCAGCAGCCAAGAATGGGCAGGGGTTGGGGACCAAGAGACCCAGTACTTC; cdr3_aa: CASSQEWAGVGDQETQYF
clone_size: .; d_call: TRBD2; j_call: TRBJ2-4; v_call: TRBV27; cdr3_nt: TGTGCCAGCACTCTACCCCCGGGACTAGCGGCATTAATGACAAAAAACATTCAGTACTTC; cdr3_aa: CASTLPPGLAALMTKNIQYF
clone_size: .; d_call: .; j_call: TRBJ1-2; v_call: TRBV6-1; cdr3_nt: TGTGCCAGCATCCAAGGGGGGGCGGTTGGGTATGGCTACACCTTC; cdr3_aa: CASIQGGAVGYGYTF
clone_size: .; d_call: .; j_call: TRBJ1-5; v_call: TRBV6-6; cdr3_nt: TGTGCCAGCAGTCCACAGGGAATCAATCAGCCCCAGCATTTT; cdr3_aa: CASSPQGINQPQHF
clone_size: .; d_call: .; j_call: TRBJ2-1; v_call: TRBV4-1; cdr3_nt: TGCGCCAGCAGCCAGGAGTCGACCCACCCCCTTACTTACAATGAGCAGTTCTTC; cdr3_aa: CASSQESTHPLTYNEQFF
clone_size: .; d_call: TRBD1; j_call: TRBJ2-7; v_call: TRBV19; cdr3_nt: TGTGCCAGTGCCGGGACAGGGGGCCCCAGCTCCTACGAGCAGTACTTC; cdr3_aa: CASAGTGGPSSYEQYF
clone_size: few; d_call: TRBD1; j_call: TRBJ1-2; v_call: TRBV10-1; cdr3_nt: TGCGCCAGCAGTGAAGGGACAGACTATGGCTACACCTTC; cdr3_aa: CASSEGTDYGYTF
clone_size: .; d_call: .; j_call: TRBJ2-7; v_call: TRBV19; cdr3_nt: TGTGCCAGTAGTATATATCACTCGGCGGCCTACGAGCAGTACTTC; cdr3_aa: CASSIYHSAAYEQYF
clone_size: few; d_call: TRBD1; j_call: TRBJ2-7; v_call: TRBV19; cdr3_nt: TGTGCCAGTAGTATAGGACAGGGTAATACGAGGGAGCAGTACTTC; cdr3_aa: CASSIGQGNTREQYF
clone_size: .; d_call: TRBD1; j_call: TRBJ2-1; v_call: TRBV6-5; cdr3_nt: TGTGCCAGCAGTGCCCGGGACAGCATCAATGAGCAGTTCTTC; cdr3_aa: CASSARDSINEQFF
clone_size: .; d_call: .; j_call: TRBJ1-5; v_call: TRBV5-4; cdr3_nt: TGTGCCAGCAGCTCCCCAGGAAGCAATCAGCCCCAGCATTTT; cdr3_aa: CASSSPGSNQPQHF
clone_size: .; d_call: TRBD1; j_call: TRBJ2-7; v_call: TRBV6-5; cdr3_nt: TGTGCCAGCAGTTACGGGGACAGCTACGAGCAGTACTTC; cdr3_aa: CASSYGDSYEQYF
clone_size: .; d_call: .; j_call: TRBJ2-5; v_call: TRBV30; cdr3_nt: TGTGCCTGGAGTGTAGCGGAGACCCAGTACTTC; cdr3_aa: CAWSVAETQYF
clone_size: .; d_call: TRBD2; j_call: TRBJ2-5; v_call: TRBV5-4; cdr3_nt: TGTGCCAGCAGCTTGGGCCAGCGGGAGTCGGAAGAGACCCAGTACTTC; cdr3_aa: CASSLGQRESEETQYF
clone_size: .; d_call: TRBD2; j_call: TRBJ2-3; v_call: TRBV19; cdr3_nt: TGTGCCAGTAGTTACCTAGCGGGTTCCACAGATACGCAGTATTTT; cdr3_aa: CASSYLAGSTDTQYF